This T cell receptor (beta chain) was documented in a study of CD8 T cells in ankylosing spondylitis. Germline values: CDR1 SQVTM, CDR2 ANQGSEA. The CDR3 runs to 12 residues. Trimming removed 7 bases from V and 0 bases from J, with 9 bases in between. Using its own MiXCR run on the 5' RACE reads, TCRdb lists one record per CDR3 protein. The sample has about 130,000 distinct CDR3 sequences, roughly 13% seen once. The chain uses TRBV29-1 and TRBJ1-1; D might be TRBD1 (5 bases). Sequencing was done on a sample of blood, either unsorted or a sorted T cell fraction (not recorded which). The receptor was derived from a female donor with ankylosing spondylitis or in good health (not recorded which). This chain's CDR3 is CSGDPMNTEAFF. CDR3 in DNA: TGCAGCGGGGACCCCATGAACACTGAAGCTTTCTTT.